The clone carrying this T cell receptor beta chain appeared once. Its antigen is not identified. These data belong to a study of cytomegalovirus exposure and HLA in healthy donors. As for the study in general: The roughly 120 million unique TCR beta sequences, from around 200 million T cells, were found by an earlier analysis. Study-level results: A list of about 180 TCR beta chains associated with cytomegalovirus was given. Later work associated roughly 15,000 TCR beta sequences with HLA alleles at 0.05 false discovery rate.

PCR primers comprised 60 Vbeta and 13 Jbeta primers. TCRdb keeps only in-frame clones here, not all; method: immunoSEQ multiplex PCR. Of about 90,000 clones in the sample, over 50% were seen once. With 5 bases removed from V and 2 bases from J, the gap between germline ends came to 17 bases. Looked up from germline, CDR1 is SGHNT and CDR2 is YYREEE (reference sequence). The CDR3 has 15 residues. The rearrangement joins TRBV5-4 to TRBJ2-7; D perhaps matches TRBD2 (5 bases). This receptor was identified in a man aged 25-45 years in good health and CMV-seronegative. Source material: PBMCs. CDR3 protein: CASSEASGDPYEQYF. The CDR3 DNA reads TGTGCCAGCAGTGAGGCGAGCGGAGATCCCTACGAGCAGTACTTC.